This T cell receptor beta chain was found in a study of OX40 agonist ivuxolimab in advanced cancers. Profiled with immunoSEQ multiplex PCR; TCRdb holds only in-frame clones, not every one. The sample has about 17,000 clones; about 90% are singletons. The CDR3 consists of 12 residues. With 5 bases removed from V and 6 bases from J, the gap between germline ends came to 10 bases. CDR1 LNHDA and CDR2 SQIVND come from the germline V gene (reference sequence). V usage is TRBV19 and J usage is TRBJ2-5; no firm D call. The TCR originated in an adult with an advanced solid tumor such as melanoma, head and neck, liver or kidney cancer. The sequences come from CD4+ or CD8+ T cells sorted from blood, collected in a trial of the OX40 agonist ivuxolimab. DNA of the CDR3: TGTGCCAGTAGTTTAATAGGGAAGACCCAGTACTTC. Encoded protein: CASSLIGKTQYF.